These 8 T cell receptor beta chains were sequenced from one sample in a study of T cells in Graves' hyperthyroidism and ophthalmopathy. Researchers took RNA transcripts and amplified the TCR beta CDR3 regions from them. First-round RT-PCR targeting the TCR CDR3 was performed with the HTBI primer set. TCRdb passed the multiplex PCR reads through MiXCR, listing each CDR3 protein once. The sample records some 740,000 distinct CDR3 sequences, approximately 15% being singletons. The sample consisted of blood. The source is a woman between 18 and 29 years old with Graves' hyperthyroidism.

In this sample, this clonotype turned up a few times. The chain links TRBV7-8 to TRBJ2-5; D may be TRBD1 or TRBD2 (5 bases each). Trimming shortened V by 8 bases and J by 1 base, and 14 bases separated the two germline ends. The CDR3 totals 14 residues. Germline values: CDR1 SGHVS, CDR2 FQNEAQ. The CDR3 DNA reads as TGTGCCAGCGACGCAAGGGGAGCCCAAGAGACCCAGTACTTC. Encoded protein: CASDARGAQETQYF.

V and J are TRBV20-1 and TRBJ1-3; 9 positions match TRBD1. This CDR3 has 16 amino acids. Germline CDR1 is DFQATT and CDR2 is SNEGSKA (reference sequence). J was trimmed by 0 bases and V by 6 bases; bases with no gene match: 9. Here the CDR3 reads CSAPGQGPFSGNTIYF. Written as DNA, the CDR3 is TGCAGTGCGCCGGGACAGGGCCCTTTCTCTGGAAACACCATATATTTT.

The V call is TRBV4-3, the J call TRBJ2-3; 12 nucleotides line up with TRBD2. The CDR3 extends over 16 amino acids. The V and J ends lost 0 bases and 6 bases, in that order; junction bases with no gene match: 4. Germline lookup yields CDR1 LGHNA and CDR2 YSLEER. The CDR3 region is CASSQDSLAGGDTQYF. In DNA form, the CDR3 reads TGCGCCAGCAGCCAAGACAGCCTAGCGGGAGGGGATACGCAGTATTTT.

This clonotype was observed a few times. This chain's CDR3 is CASSSPSGGPREQYF. CDR3 coding DNA: TGTGCCAGCAGCTCCCCCTCGGGAGGGCCCCGCGAGCAGTACTTC. This chain joins TRBV5-6 and TRBJ2-7, with 8 bases fitting TRBD2. Germline assignment: CDR1 SGHDT and CDR2 YYEEEE. The CDR3 runs 15 residues. V shed 3 bases and J 6 bases; nucleotides not matched to a gene: 11.

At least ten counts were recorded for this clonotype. The DNA of the CDR3 is TGTGCCAGCAGTGGAGGGGGGGGACAGGGGTTCTACGAGCAGTACTTC. Protein: CASSGGGGQGFYEQYF. This chain links TRBV2 with TRBJ2-7; 10 nucleotides line up with TRBD1. The germline V gene encodes CDR1 SNHLY and CDR2 FYNNEI. J lost 3 bases, V lost 4 bases, and 9 bases had no gene match. The CDR3 length is 16 residues.

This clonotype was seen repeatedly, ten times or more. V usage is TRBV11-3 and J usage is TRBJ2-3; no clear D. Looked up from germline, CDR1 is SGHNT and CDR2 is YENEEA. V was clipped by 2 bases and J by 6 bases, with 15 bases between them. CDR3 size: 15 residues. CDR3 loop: CASSLSGNPPDTQYF. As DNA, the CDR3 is TGTGCCAGCAGCTTAAGTGGGAATCCACCGGATACGCAGTATTTT.

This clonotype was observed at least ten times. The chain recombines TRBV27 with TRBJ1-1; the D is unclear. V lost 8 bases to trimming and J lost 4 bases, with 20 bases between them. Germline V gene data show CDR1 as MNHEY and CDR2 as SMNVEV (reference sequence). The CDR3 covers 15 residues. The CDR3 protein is CASGFLVGSATEAFF. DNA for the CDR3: TGTGCCAGCGGATTCCTGGTAGGTTCGGCCACTGAAGCTTTCTTT.

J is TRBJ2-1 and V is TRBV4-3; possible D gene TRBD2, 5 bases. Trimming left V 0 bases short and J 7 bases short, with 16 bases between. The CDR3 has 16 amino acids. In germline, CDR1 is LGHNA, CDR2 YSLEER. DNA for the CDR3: TGCGCCAGCAGCCAAGATGCAGCGGAACCGGGGAATGAGCAGTTCTTC. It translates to CASSQDAAEPGNEQFF.